This TCR beta chain was recorded in a study of regulatory T cells in long-lasting Graves disease. Time point noted: newly diagnosed GD, antithyroid drugs for less than 3 months. The authors made the TCR library using RNA they extracted from PBMCs. With iRepertoire HTBI primers and Arm-PCR of CDR3 regions, TCR beta libraries were built. TCRdb re-called the multiplex PCR reads with MiXCR, one entry per CDR3 protein. The repertoire includes 250,000 to 300,000 distinct CDR3 sequences, about 17% of them detected once, and 12% to 15% sits in the top ten. Study conclusions and caveats: Among samples with persistent disease, TRBV28, TRBJ1-2 and TRBJ2-5 were favored.

Trimming cost V 5 bases and J 8 bases; bases outside gene matches: 17. This CDR3 is 16 amino acids long. This clonotype showed up many times. Its matching antigen is unknown. These same data were also listed under a study on T cells in Graves' hyperthyroidism and ophthalmopathy. That work contributes: Aged 18 to 65, the patients had hyperthyroidism that was newly diagnosed and had lasted under 2 months. HTBI primers were used for first-round RT-PCR of the TCR CDR3. Ophthalmopathy and stable hyperthyroidism were separated by a 13 V-J model.

The rearrangement joins TRBV12-3 or TRBV12-4 to TRBJ2-5; 7 nucleotides agree with TRBD2. The material sequenced was peripheral blood mononuclear cells (PBMCs), taken at new diagnosis, from a patient treated with antithyroid drugs. The receptor comes from a woman younger than 45 with Graves disease. The CDR3 DNA is TGTGCCAGCAGTCTCGGAGGGGAGGGACCCCGAGGCACCCAGTACTTC. Protein product: CASSLGGEGPRGTQYF.